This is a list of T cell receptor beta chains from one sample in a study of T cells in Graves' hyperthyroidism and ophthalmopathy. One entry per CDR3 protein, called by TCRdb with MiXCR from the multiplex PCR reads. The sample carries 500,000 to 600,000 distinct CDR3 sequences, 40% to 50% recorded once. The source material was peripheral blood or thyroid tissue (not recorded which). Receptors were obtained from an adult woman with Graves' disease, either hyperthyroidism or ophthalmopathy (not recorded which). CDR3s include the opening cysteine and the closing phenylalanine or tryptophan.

CASSDGTEAFF	11	TRBV6-4	TRBJ1-1
CASSLGARNSPLHF	14	TRBV7-8	TRBJ1-6
CASSFGRAETQHF	13	TRBV7-2	TRBJ1-5
CSARDRGGVYGAQYF	15	TRBV20-1	TRBJ2-5
CASSVSLTGANVLTF	15	TRBV19	TRBJ2-6
CATSDSRNYGYTF	13	TRBV24-1	TRBJ1-2
CASSELRGNYGYTF	14	TRBV11-2	TRBJ1-2
CAWSRSFESPLHF	13	TRBV30	TRBJ1-6
CASSLGWQSGGAFF	14	TRBV5-1	TRBJ1-1
CSATDSRTNTDTQYF	15	TRBV29-1	TRBJ2-3